This TCR beta chain was obtained from a study of neoadjuvant anti-PD-1 for oral cavity cancer. The overall study: Non-progressing patients received a fourth nivolumab dose near day 43, then surgery on days 50-56.

Clones were read by immunoSEQ multiplex PCR, and TCRdb kept only the in-frame ones, dropping some. The table records over 10,000 clones, approximately 61% of them present only once. Patients had newly diagnosed, untreated stage II-IVA oral cavity squamous cell carcinoma. The patients had HPV-negative, locally advanced oral cavity squamous cell carcinoma. V was clipped by 5 bases and J by 5 bases; unmatched bases: 11. The CDR3 spans 16 residues. Germline CDR1 is LNHDA and CDR2 is SQIVND (reference sequence). The chain links TRBV19 to TRBJ1-4; TRBD1 agrees at 7 bases. This TCR was recovered from a person aged 40-85 years with oral cavity squamous cell carcinoma. The specimen comprised PBMCs, sampled before nivolumab (anti-PD-1) treatment. The CDR3 spells CASSQHRGAINEKLFF. CDR3 DNA: TGTGCCAGTAGTCAGCACAGGGGCGCTATCAATGAAAAACTGTTTTTT.